What follows describes a single TCR beta chain. What it recognizes is unknown. An end of the junction does not agree with germline; a read error may underlie this. These data originate in a study of cytomegalovirus exposure and HLA in healthy donors. Broader study findings: In a later analysis, common viral pathogens appeared linked to several of the most significant clusters.

Amplification used 60 Vbeta primers and 13 Jbeta primers. The repertoire was sequenced with immunoSEQ multiplex PCR; TCRdb's copy has only in-frame clones and lacks some. The sample yields about 160,000 clones, more than 75% seen once. The CDR3 runs to 16 residues. Germline CDR1 and CDR2: MDHEN and SYDVKM. Healthy bone marrow donors made up the donor group. The gene calls are TRBV28 and TRBJ2-7; 10 nucleotides align to TRBD1. Material for sequencing was PBMCs. The source is a male donor in good health and CMV-seronegative. CDR3 coding DNA: TGTGCCAGCAGTTCCGGGACAGGGGACTTTGCCTACGGGCAGTACTTC. It translates to CASSSGTGDFAYGQYF.